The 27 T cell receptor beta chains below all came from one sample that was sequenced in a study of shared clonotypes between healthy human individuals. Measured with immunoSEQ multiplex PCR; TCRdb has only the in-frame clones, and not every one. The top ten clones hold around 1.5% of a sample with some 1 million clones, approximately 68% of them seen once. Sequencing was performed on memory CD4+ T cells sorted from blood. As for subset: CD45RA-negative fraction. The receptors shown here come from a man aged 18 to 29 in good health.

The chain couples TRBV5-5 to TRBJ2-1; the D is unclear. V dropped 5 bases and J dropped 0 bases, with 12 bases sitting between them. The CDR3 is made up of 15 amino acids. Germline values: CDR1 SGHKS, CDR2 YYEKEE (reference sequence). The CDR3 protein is CASSPDGGSYNEQFF. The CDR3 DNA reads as TGTGCCAGCAGTCCGGACGGTGGCTCCTACAATGAGCAGTTCTTC. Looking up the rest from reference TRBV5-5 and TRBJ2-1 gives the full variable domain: DAGVTQSPTHLIKTRGQQVTLRCSPISGHKSVSWYQQVLGQGPQFIFQYYEKEERGRGNFPDRFSARQFPNYSSELNVNALLLGDSALYLCASSPDGGSYNEQFFGPGTRLTVL.

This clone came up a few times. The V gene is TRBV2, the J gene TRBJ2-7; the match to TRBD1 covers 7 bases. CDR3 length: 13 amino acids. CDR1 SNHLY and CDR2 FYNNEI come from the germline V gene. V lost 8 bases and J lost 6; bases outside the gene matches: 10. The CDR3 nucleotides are TGTGCCAGCTCCGGACAGGATGGTTCCGAGCAGTACTTC. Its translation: CASSGQDGSEQYF.

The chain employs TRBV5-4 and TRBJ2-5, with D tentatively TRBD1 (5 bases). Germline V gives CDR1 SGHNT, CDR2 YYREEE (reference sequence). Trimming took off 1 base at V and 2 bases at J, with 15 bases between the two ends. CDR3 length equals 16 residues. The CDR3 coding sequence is TGTGCCAGCAGCTTGCTAGGGGCAGCGAGTCAAGAGACCCAGTACTTC. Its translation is CASSLLGAASQETQYF. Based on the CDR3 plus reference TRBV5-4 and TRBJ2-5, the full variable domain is ETGVTQSPTHLIKTRGQQVTLRCSSQSGHNTVSWYQQALGQGPQFIFQYYREEENGRGNFPPRFSGLQFPNYSSELNVNALELDDSALYLCASSLLGAASQETQYFGPGTRLLVL.

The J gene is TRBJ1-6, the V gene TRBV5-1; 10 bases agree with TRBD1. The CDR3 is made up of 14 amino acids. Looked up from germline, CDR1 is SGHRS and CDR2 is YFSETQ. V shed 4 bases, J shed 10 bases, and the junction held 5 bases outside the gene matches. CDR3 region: CASSRGQGSSPLHF. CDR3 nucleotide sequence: TGCGCCAGCAGCCGGGGACAGGGGAGCTCACCCCTCCACTTT.

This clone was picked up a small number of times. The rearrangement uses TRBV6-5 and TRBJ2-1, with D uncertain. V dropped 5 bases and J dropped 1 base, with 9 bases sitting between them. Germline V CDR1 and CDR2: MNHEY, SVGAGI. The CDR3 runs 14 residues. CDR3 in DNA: TGTGCCAGCAGTCCGCTACGTTCCTACAATGAGCAGTTCTTC. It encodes CASSPLRSYNEQFF.

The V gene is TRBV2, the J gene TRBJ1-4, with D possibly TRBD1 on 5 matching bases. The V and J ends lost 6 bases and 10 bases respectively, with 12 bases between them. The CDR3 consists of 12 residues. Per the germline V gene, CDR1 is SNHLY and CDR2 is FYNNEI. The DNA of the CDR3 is TGTGCCAGCAGGCCTACCCAGGGAAAACTGTTTTTT. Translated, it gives CASRPTQGKLFF.

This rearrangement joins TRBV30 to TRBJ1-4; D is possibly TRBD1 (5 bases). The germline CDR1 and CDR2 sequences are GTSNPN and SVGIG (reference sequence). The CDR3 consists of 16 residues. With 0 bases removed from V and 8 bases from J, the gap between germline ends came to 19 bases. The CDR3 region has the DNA TGTGCCTGGAGTGTATCAGGGAAAGGGAGCCGAGAAAAACTGTTTTTT. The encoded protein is CAWSVSGKGSREKLFF.

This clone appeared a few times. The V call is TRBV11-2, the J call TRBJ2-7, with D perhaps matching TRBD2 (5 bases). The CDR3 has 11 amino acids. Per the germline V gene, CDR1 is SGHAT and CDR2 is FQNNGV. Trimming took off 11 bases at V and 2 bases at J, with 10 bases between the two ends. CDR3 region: CAEGEAYEQYF. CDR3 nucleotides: TGTGCCGAGGGTGAGGCCTACGAGCAGTACTTC.

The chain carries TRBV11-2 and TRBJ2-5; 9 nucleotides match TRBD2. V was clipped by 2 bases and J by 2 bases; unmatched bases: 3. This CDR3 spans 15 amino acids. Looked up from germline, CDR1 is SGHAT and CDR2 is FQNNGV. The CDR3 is CASSLMAGGQETQYF. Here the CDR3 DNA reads TGTGCCAGCAGCTTAATGGCGGGAGGGCAAGAGACCCAGTACTTC.

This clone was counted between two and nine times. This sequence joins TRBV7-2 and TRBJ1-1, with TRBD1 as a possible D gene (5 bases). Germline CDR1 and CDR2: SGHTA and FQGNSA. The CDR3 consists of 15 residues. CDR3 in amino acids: CATSFTGGVSTEAFF. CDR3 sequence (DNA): TGTGCAACCAGCTTTACGGGGGGGGTCAGCACTGAAGCTTTCTTT.

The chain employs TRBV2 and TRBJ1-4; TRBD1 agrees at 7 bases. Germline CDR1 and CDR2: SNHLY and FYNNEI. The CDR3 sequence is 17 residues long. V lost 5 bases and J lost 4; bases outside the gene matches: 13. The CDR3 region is CASSRVGRRDSNEKLFF. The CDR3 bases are TGTGCCAGCAGTCGCGTAGGACGTCGGGACAGTAATGAAAAACTGTTTTTT.

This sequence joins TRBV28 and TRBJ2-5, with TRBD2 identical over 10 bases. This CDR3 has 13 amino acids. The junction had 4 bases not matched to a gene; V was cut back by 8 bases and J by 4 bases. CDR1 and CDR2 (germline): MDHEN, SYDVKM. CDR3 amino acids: CASATSGAETQYF. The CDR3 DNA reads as TGTGCCAGCGCAACTAGCGGGGCAGAGACCCAGTACTTC.

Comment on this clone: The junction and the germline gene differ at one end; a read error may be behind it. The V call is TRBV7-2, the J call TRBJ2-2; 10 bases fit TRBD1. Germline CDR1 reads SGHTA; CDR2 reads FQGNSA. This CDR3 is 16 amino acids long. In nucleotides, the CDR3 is TGTGCCAGCAGCCGTCGACAGGGGGCGAATACCGGGGAGCTGTTTTTT. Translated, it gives CASSRRQGANTGELFF.

The DNA of the CDR3 is TGTGCCAGCAGGCCGGACGGGGACTATGGCTACACCTTC. Amino acid sequence: CASRPDGDYGYTF. V gene TRBV6-1 combines with J gene TRBJ1-2, with D unresolved. In germline, CDR1 is MNHNS, CDR2 SASEGT. This CDR3 spans 13 amino acids. The V end was cut by 6 bases, the J end by 3 bases, with 11 bases between.

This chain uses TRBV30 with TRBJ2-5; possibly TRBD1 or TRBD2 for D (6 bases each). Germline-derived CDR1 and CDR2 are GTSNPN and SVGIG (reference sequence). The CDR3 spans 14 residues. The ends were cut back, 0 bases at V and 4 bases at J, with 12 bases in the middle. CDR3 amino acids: CAWSVGGGGETQYF. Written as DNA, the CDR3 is TGTGCCTGGAGTGTCGGAGGGGGTGGAGAGACCCAGTACTTC.

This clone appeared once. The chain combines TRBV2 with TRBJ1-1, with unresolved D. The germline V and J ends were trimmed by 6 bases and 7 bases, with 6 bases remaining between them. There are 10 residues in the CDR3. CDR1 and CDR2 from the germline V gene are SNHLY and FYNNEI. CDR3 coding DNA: TGTGCCAGCAGATCCTATGAAGCTTTCTTT. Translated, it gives CASRSYEAFF.

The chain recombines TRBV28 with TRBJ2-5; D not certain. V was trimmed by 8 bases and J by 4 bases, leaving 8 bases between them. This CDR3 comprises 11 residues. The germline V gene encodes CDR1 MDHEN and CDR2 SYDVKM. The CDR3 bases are TGTGCCAGCGGCCCAAGAGAGACCCAGTACTTC. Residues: CASGPRETQYF.

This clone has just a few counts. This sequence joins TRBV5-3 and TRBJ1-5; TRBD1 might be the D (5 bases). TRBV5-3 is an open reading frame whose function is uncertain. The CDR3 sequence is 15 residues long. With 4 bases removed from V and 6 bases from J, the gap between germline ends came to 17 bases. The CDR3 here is CARSIGSGTGQPQHF. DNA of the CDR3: TGTGCCAGAAGCATCGGGAGCGGGACGGGTCAGCCCCAGCATTTT.

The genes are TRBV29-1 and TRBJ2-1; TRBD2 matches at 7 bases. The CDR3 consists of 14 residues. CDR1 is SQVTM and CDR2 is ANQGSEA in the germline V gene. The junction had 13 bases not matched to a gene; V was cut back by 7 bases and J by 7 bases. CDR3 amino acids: CSALRGGPMNEQFF. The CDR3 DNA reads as TGCAGCGCCCTTCGGGGAGGGCCGATGAATGAGCAGTTCTTC.

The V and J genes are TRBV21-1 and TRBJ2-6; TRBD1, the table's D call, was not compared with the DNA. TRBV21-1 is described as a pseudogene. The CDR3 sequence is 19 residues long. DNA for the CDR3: TGTGCCAGCAGCCGCCCGGGATGGGACAGCAGCTCTGGGGCCAACGTCCTGACTTTC. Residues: CASSRPGWDSSSGANVLTF.

The CDR3: CASSRQLANEQFF. As DNA, the CDR3 is TGTGCCAGCAGTCGCCAGCTCGCCAATGAGCAGTTCTTC. The chain couples TRBV6-5 to TRBJ2-1; D is uncertain. CDR1 and CDR2 from the germline V gene are MNHEY and SVGAGI. The CDR3 runs 13 residues. Trimming removed 5 bases from V and 6 bases from J, with 11 bases in between.

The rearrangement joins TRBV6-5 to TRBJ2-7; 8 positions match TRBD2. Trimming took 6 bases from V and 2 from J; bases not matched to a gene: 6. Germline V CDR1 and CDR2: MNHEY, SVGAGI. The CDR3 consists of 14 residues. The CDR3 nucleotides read TGTGCCAGCAGCGGGGGGGGAAAGCCCTACGAGCAGTACTTC. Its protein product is CASSGGGKPYEQYF.

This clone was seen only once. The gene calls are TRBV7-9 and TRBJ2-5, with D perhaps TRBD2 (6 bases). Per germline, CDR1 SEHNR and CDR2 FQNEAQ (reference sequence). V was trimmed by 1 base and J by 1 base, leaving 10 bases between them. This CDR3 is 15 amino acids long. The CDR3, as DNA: TGTGCCAGCAGCTTAGTTCCTAGCGCCCAAGAGACCCAGTACTTC. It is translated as CASSLVPSAQETQYF.

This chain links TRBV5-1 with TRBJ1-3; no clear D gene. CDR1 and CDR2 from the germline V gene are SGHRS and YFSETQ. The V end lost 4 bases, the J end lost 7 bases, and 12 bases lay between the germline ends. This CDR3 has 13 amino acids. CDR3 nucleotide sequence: TGCGCCAGCAGCCGGGTGGATGGCAACACCATATATTTT. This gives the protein CASSRVDGNTIYF.

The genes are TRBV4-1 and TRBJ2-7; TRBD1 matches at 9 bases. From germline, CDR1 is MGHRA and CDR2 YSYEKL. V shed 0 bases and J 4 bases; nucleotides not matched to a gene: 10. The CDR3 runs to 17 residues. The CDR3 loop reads CASSQDSIRDRVYEQYF. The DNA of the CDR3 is TGCGCCAGCAGCCAAGATTCGATCCGGGACAGGGTGTACGAGCAGTACTTC.

The CDR3 DNA sequence: TGTGCCAGCAGCAACATGAACACTGAAGCTTTCTTT. It is translated as CASSNMNTEAFF. The gene calls are TRBV9 and TRBJ1-1; D is ambiguous. In germline, CDR1 is SGDLS, CDR2 YYNGEE. V lost 4 bases to trimming and J lost 0 bases, with 4 bases between them. The CDR3 length is 12 residues.

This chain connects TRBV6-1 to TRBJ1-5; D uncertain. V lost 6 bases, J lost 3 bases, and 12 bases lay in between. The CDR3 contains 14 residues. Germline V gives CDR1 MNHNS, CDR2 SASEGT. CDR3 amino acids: CASRLSTINQPQHF. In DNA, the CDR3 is TGTGCCAGCAGGCTAAGCACAATCAATCAGCCCCAGCATTTT.